This TCR beta chain comes out of a study of T-cell reconstitution after alpha-beta-depleted transplantation in children. Whole-study results and caveats: The origin of high day-60 TCRbeta diversity in some patients lay in surviving recipient T cells and thymic progenitors. Reportedly, roughly two months post-transplant, alpha-beta T cells arose from several hundred expanded graft clones. T-cell counts and diversity at one year post-transplant came mainly from newly produced T cells.

This sample's TCRbeta library carried unique molecular identifier barcodes. TCRdb re-called the PCR reads with MiXCR, one entry per CDR3 protein. The sample contains about 980,000 distinct CDR3 sequences, about 31% of which appear only once. Turning to this clonotype: The antigen is undetermined.

Germline-derived CDR1 and CDR2 are LNHNV and YYDKDF (reference sequence). CDR3 length: 16 residues. V was pared by 1 base and J by 4 bases, with 13 bases between. Sequenced here: PBMCs, mostly from graft donor cells, sampled 360 days after TCRalphabeta/CD19-depleted stem cell transplant. The TCR was taken from a boy under three years old who had a stem cell transplant for SCID, so the T cells may come from the graft donor. The chain is built from TRBV15 and TRBJ2-2; a weak D match, TRBD2 (6 bases). In nucleotides, the CDR3 is TGTGCCACCAGCAGAGTAACTAGCAGGAGCACCGGGGAGCTGTTTTTT. Protein sequence: CATSRVTSRSTGELFF. The variable domain in full, with the rest retrieved from reference TRBV15 and TRBJ2-2, is DAMVIQNPRYQVTQFGKPVTLSCSQTLNHNVMYWYQQKSSQAPKLLFHYYDKDFNNEADTPDNFQSRRPNTSFCFLDIRSPGLGDTAMYLCATSRVTSRSTGELFFGEGSRLTVL.